Sequencing of this T cell receptor beta chain was carried out in a study of T cells after yellow fever vaccination. About the research overall: For low cell numbers, libraries were made with SMART-Seq v4 Ultra Low Input. General study results and limits: Contamination by abundant bulk-population clonotypes could be present in FACS-sorted repertoires. It was a weaker secondary response, yet one that peaked faster, at day 5 versus 15.

V was clipped by 8 bases and J by 7 bases, with 18 bases between them. The CDR3 loop spans 14 amino acids. Germline CDR1 MDHEN, CDR2 SYDVKM. This clonotype turned up a few times. Its specificity is not known. TCRdb reprocessed the 5' RACE reads via MiXCR and lists one record per CDR3 protein. The table records approximately 550,000 distinct CDR3 sequences, about 19% of them present only once. Material: PBMCs, obtained 15 days after the yellow fever booster vaccination. The V gene is TRBV28, the J gene TRBJ1-5; D not certain. The sequence derives from a man between 25 and 39 years old who received the YFV17D yellow fever vaccine. The CDR3 DNA follows: TGTGCCAGCGCCTGGGGAGATCCCGGACAGCCCCAGCATTTT. Protein product: CASAWGDPGQPQHF.